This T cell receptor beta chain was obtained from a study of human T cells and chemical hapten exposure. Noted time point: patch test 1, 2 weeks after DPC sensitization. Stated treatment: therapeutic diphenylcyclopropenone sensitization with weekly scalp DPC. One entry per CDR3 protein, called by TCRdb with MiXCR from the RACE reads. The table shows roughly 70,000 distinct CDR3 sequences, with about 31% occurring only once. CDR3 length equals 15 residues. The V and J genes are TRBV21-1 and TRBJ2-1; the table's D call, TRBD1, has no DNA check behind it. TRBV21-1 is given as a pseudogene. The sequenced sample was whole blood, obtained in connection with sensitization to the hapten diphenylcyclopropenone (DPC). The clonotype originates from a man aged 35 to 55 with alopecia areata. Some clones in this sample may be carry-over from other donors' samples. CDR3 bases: TGTGCCAGCAGCAATGGGGGACAGGAAAACAATGAGCAGTTCTTC. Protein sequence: CASSNGGQENNEQFF.